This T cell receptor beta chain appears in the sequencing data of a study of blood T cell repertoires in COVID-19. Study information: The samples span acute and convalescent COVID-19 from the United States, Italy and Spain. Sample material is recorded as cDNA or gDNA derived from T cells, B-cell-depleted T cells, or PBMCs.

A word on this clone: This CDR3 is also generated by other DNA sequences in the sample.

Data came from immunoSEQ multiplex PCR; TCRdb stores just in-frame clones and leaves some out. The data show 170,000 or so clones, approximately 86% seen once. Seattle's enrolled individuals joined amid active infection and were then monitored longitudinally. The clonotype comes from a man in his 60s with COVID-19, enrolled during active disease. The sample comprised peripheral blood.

CDR3 nucleotides: TGTGCCAGCACTAAGGACAGCAACTATGGCTACACCTTC. Translation gives CASTKDSNYGYTF. The genes are TRBV6-5 and TRBJ1-2, with TRBD1 as a possible D gene (6 bases). The CDR3 is made up of 13 amino acids. The V gene's germline CDR1 is MNHEY and CDR2 SVGAGI. V lost 7 bases and J lost 2, with 11 bases in between.